This is a list of T cell receptor beta chains from one sample in a study of read filtering for tumor transcriptome and immune sequencing. TCRdb reprocessed the reads with MiXCR, giving one entry per CDR3 protein. The repertoire holds some 39,000 distinct CDR3 sequences, with about 15% as singletons. The sample was a population of CD138-negative cells sorted from bone marrow. The receptors originated from a donor at least 40 years old with multiple myeloma. Each CDR3 is given with its conserved first and last residue. The D gene is left open where the match is weak. The size field is filled for only some rows; it gives once, few, many or a size class.

abundance,j_gene,d_gene,v_gene,CDR3aa,CDR3nt
NA,TRBJ2-5,TRBD1,TRBV6-5,CASSYNRGETQYF,TGTGCCAGCAGTTACAACAGGGGGGAGACCCAGTACTTC
NA,TRBJ2-7,TRBD1,TRBV20-1,CSATGQTYEQYF,TGCAGTGCTACGGGACAGACCTACGAGCAGTACTTC
NA,TRBJ2-3,TRBD2,TRBV3-1,CAGSHTSGGTDTQYF,TGTGCCGGCAGCCATACTAGCGGGGGGACCGATACGCAGTATTTT
many,TRBJ1-1,NA,TRBV28,CALSRGEGKAFF,TGTGCCCTCAGCCGGGGAGAAGGGAAAGCTTTCTTT
many,TRBJ2-1,TRBD1,TRBV3-1,CASSQRPGQGSLQSSYNEQFF,TGTGCCAGCAGCCAGAGGCCGGGACAGGGGTCCTTACAGAGCTCCTACAATGAGCAGTTCTTC
many,TRBJ1-1,NA,TRBV6-5,CASSYVRGPGGTEAFF,TGTGCCAGCAGTTACGTTCGAGGGCCGGGAGGGACTGAAGCTTTCTTT
many,TRBJ2-7,NA,TRBV11-2,CASSQQSHMFYEQYF,TGTGCCAGCAGCCAACAGTCTCACATGTTCTACGAGCAGTACTTC
NA,TRBJ2-1,NA,TRBV12-3/TRBV12-4,CASSLAGGYSEQSF,TGTGCCAGCAGTTTGGCAGGGGGGTACAGTGAGCAGTCCTTC
many,TRBJ1-5,TRBD1,TRBV30,CAWDKGARSNQPQHF,TGTGCCTGGGACAAGGGGGCGCGAAGCAATCAGCCCCAGCATTTT
many,TRBJ2-2,NA,TRBV20-1,CSANGRGPTGELFF,TGCAGTGCAAATGGCAGGGGTCCCACCGGGGAGCTGTTTTTT
many,TRBJ2-7,TRBD1,TRBV23-1,CASSQSDRGQGRSYEQYF,TGCGCCAGCAGTCAATCGGACAGGGGACAGGGTCGAAGTTACGAGCAGTACTTC
many,TRBJ2-3,NA,TRBV6-2/TRBV6-3,CASRSSTDTQYF,TGTGCCAGCCGCTCCTCCACAGATACGCAGTATTTT
NA,TRBJ1-1,TRBD1,TRBV6-4,CASSKGTGGGETEAFF,TGTGCCAGCTCGAAGGGGACAGGGGGGGGAGAGACTGAAGCTTTCTTT
many,TRBJ2-7,NA,TRBV19,CASSPDGGYEQYF,TGTGCCAGTAGTCCCGATGGGGGCTACGAGCAGTACTTC
many,TRBJ1-4,NA,TRBV6-5,CASSYLGSGAAKKLFF,TGTGCCAGCAGTTACTTGGGTTCCGGGGCAGCGAAAAAACTGTTTTTT
many,TRBJ2-7,NA,TRBV2,CASSEQARAGREQYF,TGTGCCAGCAGTGAACAGGCCAGGGCTGGGCGCGAGCAGTACTTC
many,TRBJ2-2,NA,TRBV6-2/TRBV6-3,CASSLGPGELFF,TGTGCCAGCAGCCTGGGGCCCGGGGAGCTGTTTTTT
NA,TRBJ2-1,NA,TRBV6-2/TRBV6-3,CASSYLQGRSYDEQFF,TGTGCCAGCAGTTACCTCCAGGGGAGGTCCTACGATGAGCAGTTCTTC
many,TRBJ1-1,NA,TRBV28,CASSPTGRGSTEAFF,TGTGCCAGCAGTCCCACGGGGCGCGGTAGCACTGAAGCTTTCTTT
many,TRBJ2-2,NA,TRBV4-3,CASSQDWQGGELFF,TGCGCCAGCAGCCAAGATTGGCAGGGTGGGGAGCTGTTTTTT
many,TRBJ2-7,NA,TRBV5-1,CASSLDFLGEQYF,TGCGCCAGCAGCTTGGATTTCCTCGGCGAGCAGTACTTC
many,TRBJ2-1,TRBD2,TRBV12-3/TRBV12-4,CASSSQLAGDNEQFF,TGTGCCAGCAGTTCCCAACTAGCGGGGGACAATGAGCAGTTCTTC
medium-sized,TRBJ1-5,TRBD1,TRBV20-1,CSTQPPGGSQPQHF,TGCAGTACCCAGCCCCCAGGGGGTTCTCAGCCCCAGCATTTT
many,TRBJ1-2,TRBD1,TRBV10-3,CATARDRGDYGYTF,TGTGCCACCGCCCGGGACAGGGGGGACTATGGCTACACCTTC
many,TRBJ1-1,NA,TRBV29-1,CSVSWGLTEAFF,TGCAGCGTTTCGTGGGGCCTTACTGAAGCTTTCTTT
many,TRBJ1-5,NA,TRBV29-1,CSVATGGDQPQHF,TGCAGCGTTGCCACAGGAGGAGATCAGCCCCAGCATTTT
NA,TRBJ1-2,NA,TRBV28,CASSSLRGYGYTF,TGTGCCAGCAGTTCCCTCCGTGGCTATGGCTACACCTTC
many,TRBJ2-5,NA,TRBV5-6,CASSFLAGKETQYF,TGTGCCAGCAGCTTTTTGGCGGGGAAGGAGACCCAGTACTTC
many,TRBJ1-1,NA,TRBV28,CASKQNTEAFF,TGTGCCAGCAAACAAAACACTGAAGCTTTCTTT
many,TRBJ2-7,NA,TRBV13,CASSLGPSSSDEQYF,TGTGCCAGCAGCTTAGGCCCCAGCAGTTCCGACGAGCAGTACTTC
many,TRBJ2-5,TRBD1,TRBV6-6,CASSPPGQGSRETQYF,TGTGCCAGCAGCCCCCCGGGACAGGGAAGTCGGGAGACCCAGTACTTC
NA,TRBJ2-5,NA,TRBV7-9,CASSSTGGTQYF,TGTGCCAGCAGCTCCACCGGGGGGACCCAGTACTTC
many,TRBJ2-3,NA,TRBV7-2,CASSLAMQPDTQYF,TGTGCCAGCAGCTTAGCGATGCAACCAGATACGCAGTATTTT
NA,TRBJ2-7,NA,TRBV5-1,CASSQPRSGAYSYEQYF,TGCGCCAGCAGCCAACCCCGATCAGGGGCATACTCCTACGAGCAGTACTTC
many,TRBJ2-2,NA,TRBV28,CASTSRGNTGELFF,TGTGCCAGCACTTCTAGAGGGAACACCGGGGAGCTGTTTTTT
NA,TRBJ1-1,NA,TRBV5-5,CASSLEGEKATEAFF,TGTGCCAGCAGCTTGGAGGGGGAGAAGGCCACTGAAGCTTTCTTT
NA,TRBJ1-1,NA,TRBV10-2,CASSESSGLGRDTEAFF,TGCGCCAGCAGTGAGTCCTCAGGTTTGGGGCGGGACACTGAAGCTTTCTTT
many,TRBJ2-2,TRBD2,TRBV9,CASSVWTSGGHGELFF,TGTGCCAGCAGCGTTTGGACTAGCGGGGGGCACGGGGAGCTGTTTTTT
many,TRBJ2-1,TRBD1,TRBV6-2/TRBV6-3,CASSRPGTGHSIWLF,TGTGCCAGCAGTCGCCCCGGGACAGGCCATTCTATTTGGCTCTTC
many,TRBJ1-1,NA,TRBV20-1,CSAPGLGATEAFF,TGCAGTGCTCCCGGGCTTGGGGCCACTGAAGCTTTCTTT
many,TRBJ2-2,TRBD1,TRBV12-3/TRBV12-4,CASRGDRESTGELFF,TGTGCCAGCAGGGGGGACAGGGAATCGACCGGGGAGCTGTTTTTT
many,TRBJ1-6,NA,TRBV28,CASSLTGVGNNSPLHF,TGTGCCAGCAGTTTAACGGGGGTCGGTAATAATTCACCCCTCCACTTT
many,TRBJ1-5,TRBD1,TRBV6-5,CASSDRGLYVESNQPQHF,TGTGCCAGCAGTGACAGGGGGTTGTATGTTGAGAGCAATCAGCCCCAGCATTTT
NA,TRBJ2-5,NA,TRBV27,CASSLMGETQYF,TGTGCCAGCAGTTTAATGGGCGAGACCCAGTACTTC
many,TRBJ2-1,NA,TRBV28,CASSLGVGEQFF,TGTGCCAGCAGTTTAGGGGTCGGTGAGCAGTTCTTC
many,TRBJ2-1,NA,TRBV28,CAIKGGADEQFF,TGTGCCATCAAGGGGGGGGCCGATGAGCAGTTCTTC
many,TRBJ2-3,TRBD2,TRBV29-1,CSVAGGGPADTQYF,TGCAGCGTTGCCGGCGGGGGGCCGGCAGATACGCAGTATTTT
many,TRBJ1-5,TRBD1,TRBV7-6,CASSLAPTGNQPQHF,TGTGCCAGCAGCTTAGCCCCGACAGGGAATCAGCCCCAGCATTTT
many,TRBJ2-2,TRBD2,TRBV7-6,CAGSVGTSGAYAGELFF,TGTGCCGGCAGCGTTGGGACTAGCGGGGCCTACGCCGGGGAGCTGTTTTTT
NA,TRBJ2-5,TRBD1,TRBV20-1,CSATPGQGGEETQYF,TGCAGTGCTACGCCAGGACAGGGGGGTGAAGAGACCCAGTACTTC
many,TRBJ2-1,NA,TRBV5-4,CATKPPSGLLLNGQFF,TGTGCCACCAAGCCCCCTTCCGGGCTTCTCCTCAATGGGCAGTTCTTC
many,TRBJ2-2,NA,TRBV29-1,CSVESGVGNTGELFF,TGCAGCGTTGAGTCGGGGGTGGGGAACACCGGGGAGCTGTTTTTT